This T cell receptor beta chain appears in the sequencing data of a study of cytomegalovirus exposure and HLA in healthy donors. This clone has more than one count but fewer than ten. Its target is unknown. Other DNA sequences of this sample code for an identical CDR3. This CDR3 is built from 15 residues. Trimming shortened V by 2 bases and J by 1 base, and 9 bases separated the two germline ends. Germline V gives CDR1 SGDLS, CDR2 YYNGEE. Primers included in the PCR were 60 Vbeta and 13 Jbeta primers. Sequenced by immunoSEQ multiplex PCR; TCRdb stores in-frame clones only, minus some. The table includes hundreds of thousands of clones, more than 60% detected once. Overall study results and limits: As was reported, the HLA-A and HLA-B alleles of most subjects were accurately predicted from TCR beta sequences. A later analysis found TCR association rates differed by HLA locus, highest for DRB1 and lowest for HLA-C.

The source is a woman aged 60-75 years in good health and CMV-seropositive. The V call is TRBV9, the J call TRBJ2-2; perhaps TRBD2 as D (6 bases). Input material: PBMCs. This CDR3 reads CASSVGGLNTGELFF. In nucleotides, the CDR3 is TGTGCCAGCAGCGTCGGGGGTTTGAACACCGGGGAGCTGTTTTTT.